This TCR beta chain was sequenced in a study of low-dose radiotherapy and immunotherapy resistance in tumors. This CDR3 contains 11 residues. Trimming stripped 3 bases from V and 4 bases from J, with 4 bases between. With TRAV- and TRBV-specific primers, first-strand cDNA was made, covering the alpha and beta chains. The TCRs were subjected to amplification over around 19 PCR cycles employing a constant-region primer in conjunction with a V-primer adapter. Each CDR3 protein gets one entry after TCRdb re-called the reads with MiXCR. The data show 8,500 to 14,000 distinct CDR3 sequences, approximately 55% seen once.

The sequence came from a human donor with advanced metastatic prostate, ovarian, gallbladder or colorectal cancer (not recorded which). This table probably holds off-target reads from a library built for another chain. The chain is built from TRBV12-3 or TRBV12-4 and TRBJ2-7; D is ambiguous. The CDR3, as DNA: TGTGCCAGCAGTTTCAGTTACGAGCAGTACTTC. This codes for CASSFSYEQYF.